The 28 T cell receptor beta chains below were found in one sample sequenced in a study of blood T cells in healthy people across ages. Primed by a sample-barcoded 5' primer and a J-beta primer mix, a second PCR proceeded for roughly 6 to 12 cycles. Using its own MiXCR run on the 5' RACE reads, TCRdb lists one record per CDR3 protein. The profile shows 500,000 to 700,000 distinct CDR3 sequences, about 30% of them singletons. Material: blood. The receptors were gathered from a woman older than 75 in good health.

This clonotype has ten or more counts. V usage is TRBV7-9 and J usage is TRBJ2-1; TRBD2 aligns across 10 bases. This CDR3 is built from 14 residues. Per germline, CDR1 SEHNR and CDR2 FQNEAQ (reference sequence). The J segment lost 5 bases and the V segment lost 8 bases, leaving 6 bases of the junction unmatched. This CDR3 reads CASSRAGGDNEQFF. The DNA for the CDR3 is TGTGCCAGCTCCCGAGCGGGGGGGGACAATGAGCAGTTCTTC.

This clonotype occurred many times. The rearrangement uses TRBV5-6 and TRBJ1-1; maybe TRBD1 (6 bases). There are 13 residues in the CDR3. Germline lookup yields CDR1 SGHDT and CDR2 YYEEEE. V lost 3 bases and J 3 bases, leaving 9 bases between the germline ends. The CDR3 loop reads CASSSQGYTEAFF. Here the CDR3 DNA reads TGTGCCAGCAGCTCGCAGGGGTACACTGAAGCTTTCTTT.

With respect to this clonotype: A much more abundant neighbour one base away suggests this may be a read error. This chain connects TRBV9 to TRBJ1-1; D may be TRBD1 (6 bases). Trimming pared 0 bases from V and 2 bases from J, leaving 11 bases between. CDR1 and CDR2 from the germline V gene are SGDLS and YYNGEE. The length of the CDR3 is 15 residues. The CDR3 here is CASSVGARGNTEAFF. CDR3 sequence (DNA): TGTGCCAGCAGCGTAGGGGCCAGGGGCAACACTGAAGCTTTCTTT.

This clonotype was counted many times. The CDR3 DNA sequence: TGTGCCAGCAGCTTAGGAACAGGGGAGGGCTATGGCTACACCTTC. Its protein product is CASSLGTGEGYGYTF. The V and J genes are TRBV7-9 and TRBJ1-2, with 7 bases matching TRBD1. Trimming cost V 1 base and J 4 bases; bases outside gene matches: 6. The CDR3 runs to 15 residues. Germline V gene lookup returns CDR1 SEHNR and CDR2 FQNEAQ (reference sequence).

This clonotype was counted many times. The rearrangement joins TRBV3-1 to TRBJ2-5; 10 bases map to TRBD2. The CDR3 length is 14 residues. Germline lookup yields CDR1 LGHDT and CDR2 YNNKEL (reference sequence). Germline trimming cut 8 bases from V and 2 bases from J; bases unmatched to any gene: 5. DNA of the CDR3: TGTGCCAGCGAGCTAGCGGGGGATCAAGAGACCCAGTACTTC. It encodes CASELAGDQETQYF.

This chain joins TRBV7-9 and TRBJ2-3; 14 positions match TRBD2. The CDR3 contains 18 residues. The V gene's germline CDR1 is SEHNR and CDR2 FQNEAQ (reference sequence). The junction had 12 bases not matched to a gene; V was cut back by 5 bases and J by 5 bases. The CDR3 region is CASSDSGLGLAGGDTQYF. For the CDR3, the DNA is TGTGCCAGCAGCGATAGCGGGCTTGGACTAGCGGGGGGAGATACGCAGTATTTT.

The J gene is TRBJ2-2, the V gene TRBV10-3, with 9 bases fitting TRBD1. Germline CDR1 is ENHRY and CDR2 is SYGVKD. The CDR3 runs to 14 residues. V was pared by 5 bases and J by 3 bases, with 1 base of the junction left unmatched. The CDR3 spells CAISRDRDTGELFF. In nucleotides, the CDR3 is TGTGCCATCAGTCGGGACAGGGACACCGGGGAGCTGTTTTTT.

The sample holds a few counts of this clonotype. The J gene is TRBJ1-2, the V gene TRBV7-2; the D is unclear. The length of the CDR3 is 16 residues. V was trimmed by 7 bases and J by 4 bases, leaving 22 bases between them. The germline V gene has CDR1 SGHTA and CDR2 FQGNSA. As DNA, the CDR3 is TGTGCCAGCAACGAACTCACGGAGGGCGCATCCTATGGCTACACCTTC. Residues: CASNELTEGASYGYTF.

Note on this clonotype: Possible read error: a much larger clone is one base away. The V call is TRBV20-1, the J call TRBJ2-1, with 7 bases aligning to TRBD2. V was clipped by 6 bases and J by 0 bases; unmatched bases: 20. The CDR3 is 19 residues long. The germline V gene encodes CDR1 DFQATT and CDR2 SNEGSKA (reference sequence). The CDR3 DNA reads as TGCAGTGCCGAACCCGGGACTATTTTTCGGGCAAGCTCCTACAATGAGCAGTTCTTC. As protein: CSAEPGTIFRASSYNEQFF.

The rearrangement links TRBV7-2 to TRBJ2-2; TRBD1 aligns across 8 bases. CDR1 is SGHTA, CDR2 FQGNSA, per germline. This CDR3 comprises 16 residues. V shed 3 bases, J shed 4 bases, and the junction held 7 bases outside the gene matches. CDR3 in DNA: TGTGCCAGCAGCTTGGACGGACAGGGTCGCACCGGGGAGCTGTTTTTT. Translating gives CASSLDGQGRTGELFF.

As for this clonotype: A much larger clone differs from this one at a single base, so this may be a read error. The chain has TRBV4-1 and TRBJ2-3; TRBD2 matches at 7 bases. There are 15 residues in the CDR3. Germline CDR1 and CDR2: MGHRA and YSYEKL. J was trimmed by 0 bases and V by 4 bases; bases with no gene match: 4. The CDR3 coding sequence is TGCGCCAGCAGCCGAAGACTAGCTAGCACAGATACGCAGTATTTT. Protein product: CASSRRLASTDTQYF.

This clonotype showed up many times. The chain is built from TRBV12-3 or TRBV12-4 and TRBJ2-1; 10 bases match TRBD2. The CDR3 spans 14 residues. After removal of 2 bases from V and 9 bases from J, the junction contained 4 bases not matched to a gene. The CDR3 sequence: CASSLMGLASEQFF. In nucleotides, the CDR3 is TGTGCCAGCAGTTTAATGGGACTAGCGAGTGAGCAGTTCTTC.

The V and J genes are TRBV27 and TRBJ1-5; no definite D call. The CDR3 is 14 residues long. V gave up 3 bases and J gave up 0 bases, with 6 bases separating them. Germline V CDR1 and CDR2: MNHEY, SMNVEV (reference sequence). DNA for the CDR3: TGTGCCAGCAGTTTCGTAGGTAGCAATCAGCCCCAGCATTTT. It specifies CASSFVGSNQPQHF.

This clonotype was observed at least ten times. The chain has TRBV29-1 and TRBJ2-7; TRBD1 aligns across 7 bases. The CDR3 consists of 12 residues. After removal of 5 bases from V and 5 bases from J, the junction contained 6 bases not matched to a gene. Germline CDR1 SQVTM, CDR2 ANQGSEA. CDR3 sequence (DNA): TGCAGCGTTTCAAACAGGGGCCACGAGCAGTACTTC. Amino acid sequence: CSVSNRGHEQYF.

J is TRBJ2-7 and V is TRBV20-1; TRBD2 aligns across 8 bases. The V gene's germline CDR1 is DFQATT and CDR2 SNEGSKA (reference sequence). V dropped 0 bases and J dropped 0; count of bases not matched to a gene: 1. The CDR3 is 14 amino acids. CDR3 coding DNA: TGCAGTGCTAGAGATCTAGCGGGCTCCTACGAGCAGTACTTC. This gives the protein CSARDLAGSYEQYF.

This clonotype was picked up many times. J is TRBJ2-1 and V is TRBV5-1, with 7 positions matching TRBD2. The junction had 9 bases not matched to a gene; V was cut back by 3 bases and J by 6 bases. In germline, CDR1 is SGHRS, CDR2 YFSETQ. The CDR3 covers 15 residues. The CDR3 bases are TGCGCCAGCAGCTGGGACTATGCCTCCGCCAATGAGCAGTTCTTC. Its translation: CASSWDYASANEQFF.

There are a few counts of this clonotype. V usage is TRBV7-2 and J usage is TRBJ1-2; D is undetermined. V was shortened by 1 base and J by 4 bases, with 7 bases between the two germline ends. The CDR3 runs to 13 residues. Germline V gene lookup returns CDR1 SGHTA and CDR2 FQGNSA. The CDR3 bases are TGTGCCAGCAGCTTAGAGGTCGGCTATGGCTACACCTTC. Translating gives CASSLEVGYGYTF.

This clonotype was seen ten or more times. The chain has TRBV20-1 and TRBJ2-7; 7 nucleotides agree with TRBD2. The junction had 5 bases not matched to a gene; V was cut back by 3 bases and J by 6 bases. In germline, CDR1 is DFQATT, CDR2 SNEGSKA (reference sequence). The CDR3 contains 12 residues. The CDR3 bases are TGCAGTGCTAGGGGGACTACGGGCGAGCAGTACTTC. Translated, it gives CSARGTTGEQYF.

CDR3 DNA sequence: TGCGCCAGCAGCTTGAGTCCTAGCGGGAGGGTCGACAATGAGCAGTTCTTC. Amino acids: CASSLSPSGRVDNEQFF. This sequence joins TRBV5-1 and TRBJ2-1, with 12 bases lining up with TRBD2. This CDR3 is 17 amino acids long. Looked up from germline, CDR1 is SGHRS and CDR2 is YFSETQ. V dropped 1 base and J dropped 5; count of bases not matched to a gene: 7.

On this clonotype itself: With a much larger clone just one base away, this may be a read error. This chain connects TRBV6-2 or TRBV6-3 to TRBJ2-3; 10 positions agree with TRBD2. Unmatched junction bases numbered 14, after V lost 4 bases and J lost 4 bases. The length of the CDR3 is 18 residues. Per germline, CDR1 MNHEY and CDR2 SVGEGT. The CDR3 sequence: CASSCERGGSRFADTQYF. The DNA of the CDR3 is TGTGCCAGCAGTTGCGAGCGGGGGGGCTCCCGTTTCGCAGATACGCAGTATTTT.

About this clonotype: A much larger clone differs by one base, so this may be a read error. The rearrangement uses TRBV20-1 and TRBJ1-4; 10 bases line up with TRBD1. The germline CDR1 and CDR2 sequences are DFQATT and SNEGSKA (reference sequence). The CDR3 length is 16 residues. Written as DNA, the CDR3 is TGCAGTGCTCAAGGACAGGGGGGGGCAACTAATGAAAAACGGTTTTTT. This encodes CSAQGQGGATNEKRFF.

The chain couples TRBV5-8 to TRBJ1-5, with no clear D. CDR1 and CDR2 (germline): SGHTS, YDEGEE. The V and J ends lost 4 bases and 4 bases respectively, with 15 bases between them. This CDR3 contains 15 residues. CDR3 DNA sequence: TGTGCCAGCAGCCTGGTTGGGGTAGGGAATCAGCCCCAGCATTTT. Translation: CASSLVGVGNQPQHF.

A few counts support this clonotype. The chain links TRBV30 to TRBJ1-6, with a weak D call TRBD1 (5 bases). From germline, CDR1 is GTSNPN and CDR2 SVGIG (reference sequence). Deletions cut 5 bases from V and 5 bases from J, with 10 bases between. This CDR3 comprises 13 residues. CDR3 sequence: CAWGTSNNSPLHF. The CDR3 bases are TGTGCCTGGGGGACGTCCAATAATTCACCCCTCCACTTT. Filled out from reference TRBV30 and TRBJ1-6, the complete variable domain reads SQTIHQWPATLVQPVGSPLSLECTVEGTSNPNLYWYRQAAGRGLQLLFYSVGIGQISSEVPQNLSASRPQDRQFILSSKKLLLSDSGFYLCAWGTSNNSPLHFGNGTRLTVT.

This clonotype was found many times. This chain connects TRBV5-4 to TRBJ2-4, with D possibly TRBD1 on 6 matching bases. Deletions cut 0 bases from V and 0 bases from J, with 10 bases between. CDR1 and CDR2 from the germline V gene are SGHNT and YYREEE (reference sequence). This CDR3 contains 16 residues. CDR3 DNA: TGTGCCAGCAGCTTGGAGGGGGAGCTAGCCAAAAACATTCAGTACTTC. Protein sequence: CASSLEGELAKNIQYF.

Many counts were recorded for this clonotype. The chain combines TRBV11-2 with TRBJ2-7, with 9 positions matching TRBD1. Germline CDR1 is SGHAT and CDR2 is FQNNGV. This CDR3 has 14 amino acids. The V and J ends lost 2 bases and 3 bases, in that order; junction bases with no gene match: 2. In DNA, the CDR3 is TGTGCCAGCAGCTTACCGGGACAGGGCTACGAGCAGTACTTC. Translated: CASSLPGQGYEQYF.

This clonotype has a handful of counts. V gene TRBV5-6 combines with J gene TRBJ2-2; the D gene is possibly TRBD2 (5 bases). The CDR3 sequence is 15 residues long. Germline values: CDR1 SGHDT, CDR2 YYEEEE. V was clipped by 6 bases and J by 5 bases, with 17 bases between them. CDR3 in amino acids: CASTMGAPGTGELFF. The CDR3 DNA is TGTGCCAGCACCATGGGAGCGCCCGGGACCGGGGAGCTGTTTTTT.

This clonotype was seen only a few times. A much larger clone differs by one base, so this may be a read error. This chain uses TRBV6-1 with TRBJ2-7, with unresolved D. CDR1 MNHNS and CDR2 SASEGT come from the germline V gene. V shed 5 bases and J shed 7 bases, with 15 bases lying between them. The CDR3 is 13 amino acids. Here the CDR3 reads CASSLMEWNEQYF. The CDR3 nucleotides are TGTGCCAGCAGTCTGATGGAGTGGAATGAGCAGTACTTC.

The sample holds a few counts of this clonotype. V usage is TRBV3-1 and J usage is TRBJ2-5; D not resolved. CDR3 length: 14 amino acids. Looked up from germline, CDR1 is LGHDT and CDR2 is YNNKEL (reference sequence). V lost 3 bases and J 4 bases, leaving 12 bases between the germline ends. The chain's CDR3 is CASSHLGLGETQYF. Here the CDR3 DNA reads TGTGCCAGCAGCCACCTGGGTCTGGGAGAGACCCAGTACTTC.